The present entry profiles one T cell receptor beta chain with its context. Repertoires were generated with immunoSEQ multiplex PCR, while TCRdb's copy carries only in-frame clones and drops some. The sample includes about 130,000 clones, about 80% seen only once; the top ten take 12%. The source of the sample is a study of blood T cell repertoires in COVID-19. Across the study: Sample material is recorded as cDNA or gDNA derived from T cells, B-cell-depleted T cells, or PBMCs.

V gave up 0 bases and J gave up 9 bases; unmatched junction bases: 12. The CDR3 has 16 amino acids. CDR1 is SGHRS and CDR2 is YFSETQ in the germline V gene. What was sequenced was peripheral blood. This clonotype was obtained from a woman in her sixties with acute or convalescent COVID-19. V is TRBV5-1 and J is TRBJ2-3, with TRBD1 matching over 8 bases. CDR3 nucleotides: TGCGCCAGCAGCTTGGGGGCCCAGGGGGCAGGATTAACGCAGTATTTT. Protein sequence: CASSLGAQGAGLTQYF.